This is a list of T cell receptor beta chains from one sample in a study of CD8+ T cells in alopecia areata. The table came from immunoSEQ multiplex PCR; TCRdb's copy has only in-frame clones and leaves some out. The sample records some 200,000 clones, just under 60% being singletons. The specimen comprised CD4+ T cells sorted from blood, sampled at week 0. The receptor set was obtained from a human donor with alopecia areata. The CDR3 runs from the conserved cysteine through the conserved F or W. The D gene is left open where the match is weak. The listing skips clone size in some rows; elsewhere it reads once, few, many or a size class.

NA,TRBJ1-4,NA,TRBV7-2,TGTGCCAGCAGATCGACTAATGAAAAACTGTTTTTT,CASRSTNEKLFF
NA,TRBJ2-2,few,TRBV14,TGTGCCAGCAGTATACGGACCGTCGACACCGGGGAGCTGTTTTTT,CASSIRTVDTGELFF
TRBD1,TRBJ2-5,NA,TRBV4-2,TGTGCCAGCAGCCAAGGGGACAGATTGCTCCGCCAAGAGACCCAGTACTTC,CASSQGDRLLRQETQYF
TRBD1,TRBJ1-5,NA,TRBV7-8,TGTGCCAGCAGCTTAGCGTCCAGGGGGCGAGGACAGCCCCAGCATTTT,CASSLASRGRGQPQHF
NA,TRBJ2-5,few,TRBV27,TGTGCCAGCAGTTTTAAAGAGACCCAGTACTTC,CASSFKETQYF
NA,TRBJ1-5,once,TRBV30,TGTGCCTGGAGTGTACAGTCTAGCAATCAGCCCCAGCATTTT,CAWSVQSSNQPQHF
NA,TRBJ2-7,few,TRBV19,TGTGCCAGTAGTAATGGGCTCGCCAGCTCCTACGAGCAGTACTTC,CASSNGLASSYEQYF
NA,TRBJ1-2,NA,TRBV5-1,TGCGCCAGCAGCTCGCAGGACCCAGGCTATGGCTACACCTTC,CASSSQDPGYGYTF
NA,TRBJ1-1,few,TRBV23-1,TGCGCCAGCAGTCAATCGCCTGGGAGTGCTGAAGCTTTCTTT,CASSQSPGSAEAFF
NA,TRBJ1-5,NA,TRBV19,TGTGCCAGTAGACGGACGGACCTAAATCAGCCCCAGCATTTT,CASRRTDLNQPQHF
NA,TRBJ1-5,NA,TRBV23-1,TGCGCCTCCCAATCCAATAGGGACACTAGCTCAGGGGTGGATCAGCCCCAGCATTTT,CASQSNRDTSSGVDQPQHF
NA,TRBJ1-5,NA,TRBV29-1,TGCAGCGTCTCTGGAGGGGCGGGCAATCAGCCCCAGCATTTT,CSVSGGAGNQPQHF
NA,TRBJ1-1,NA,TRBV30,TGTGCCTGGAGGCACCCGAACACTGAAGCTTTCTTT,CAWRHPNTEAFF
NA,TRBJ1-3,NA,TRBV29-1,TGCAGCGTTAGTCAGCGACTCTCTGGAAACACCATATATTTT,CSVSQRLSGNTIYF
NA,TRBJ2-3,NA,TRBV29-1,TGCAGCGTTGTCACCGGTAGCACAGATACGCAGTATTTT,CSVVTGSTDTQYF
NA,TRBJ1-2,NA,TRBV7-9,TGTGCCAGCAGCTACGGTGGTCTTGGCTACACCTTC,CASSYGGLGYTF
NA,TRBJ1-5,NA,TRBV15,TGTGCCACCAGCAGGGGGAAAGGCAATCAGCCCCAGCATTTT,CATSRGKGNQPQHF
NA,TRBJ1-2,NA,TRBV23-1,TGCGCCAGCAGTCCGGGCCCACATGGCTACACCTTC,CASSPGPHGYTF
TRBD1,TRBJ1-1,NA,TRBV27,TGTGCCAGCAGCCCACCTTCGACAGGGATCTTTGAGTACACTGAAGCTTTCTTT,CASSPPSTGIFEYTEAFF
NA,TRBJ2-7,NA,TRBV2,TGTGCCAGCCATTATGAACTCCAAAAGGAGGAGCAGTACTTC,CASHYELQKEEQYF
NA,TRBJ2-5,NA,TRBV29-1,TGCAGCGTTGCAGGGCAAGAGACCCAGTACTTC,CSVAGQETQYF
TRBD1,TRBJ2-7,few,TRBV7-2,TGTGCCAGCAGCTTTCAGGGGGCTCTCGAGCAGTACTTC,CASSFQGALEQYF
NA,TRBJ2-3,NA,TRBV9,TGCGCCAGCAGCGTAAAGATCCAGTACACAGATACGCAGTATTTT,CASSVKIQYTDTQYF
NA,TRBJ1-2,once,TRBV30,TGTGCCTGGAGTGTACCGGCTGGCTACACCTTC,CAWSVPAGYTF
TRBD2,TRBJ2-3,NA,TRBV10-3,TGTGCCATCACCGGCGGGGGGGAAGATACGCAGTATTTT,CAITGGGEDTQYF
NA,TRBJ2-5,NA,TRBV19,TGTGCCAGTAGTACCCTCGGGGACCAAGAGACCCAGTACTTC,CASSTLGDQETQYF
NA,TRBJ1-2,NA,TRBV30,TGTGCCTGGAGTGTACATCAGGGGCGCGGGGTGAAAAACTATGGCTACACCTTC,CAWSVHQGRGVKNYGYTF
TRBD1,TRBJ1-2,once,TRBV4-1,TGCGCCAGCAGCGACCAGGCGGCGACAGGGACCTATGGCTACACCTTC,CASSDQAATGTYGYTF
NA,TRBJ1-2,NA,TRBV29-1,TGCAGCGTCACCGGGACTCCAAGCGGGGCCGACTATGGCTACACCTTC,CSVTGTPSGADYGYTF